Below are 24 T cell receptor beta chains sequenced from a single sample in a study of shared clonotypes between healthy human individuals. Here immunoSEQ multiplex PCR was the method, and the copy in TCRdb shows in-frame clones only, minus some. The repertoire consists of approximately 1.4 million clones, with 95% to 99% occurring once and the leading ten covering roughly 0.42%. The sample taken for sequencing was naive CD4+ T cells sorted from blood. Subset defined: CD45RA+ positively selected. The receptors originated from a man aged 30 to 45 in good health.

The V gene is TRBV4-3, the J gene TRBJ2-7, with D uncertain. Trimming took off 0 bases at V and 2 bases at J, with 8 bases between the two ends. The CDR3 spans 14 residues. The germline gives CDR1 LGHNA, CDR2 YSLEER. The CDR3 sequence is CASSQEVRTYEQYF. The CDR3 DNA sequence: TGCGCCAGCAGCCAAGAAGTGCGGACCTACGAGCAGTACTTC.

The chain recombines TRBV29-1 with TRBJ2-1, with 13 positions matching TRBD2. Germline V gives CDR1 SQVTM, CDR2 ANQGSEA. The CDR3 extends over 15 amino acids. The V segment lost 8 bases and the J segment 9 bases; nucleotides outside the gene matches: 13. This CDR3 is CSTLRTSGSYGEQFF. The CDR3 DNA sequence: TGCAGCACTCTACGGACTAGCGGGAGTTATGGTGAGCAGTTCTTC.

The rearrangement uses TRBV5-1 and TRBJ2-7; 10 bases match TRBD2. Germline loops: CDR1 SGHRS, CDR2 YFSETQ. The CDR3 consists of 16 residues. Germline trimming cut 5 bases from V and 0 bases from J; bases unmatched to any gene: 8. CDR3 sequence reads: CASRLGLAVPSYEQYF. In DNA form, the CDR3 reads TGCGCCAGCAGACTTGGACTAGCGGTCCCCTCCTACGAGCAGTACTTC.

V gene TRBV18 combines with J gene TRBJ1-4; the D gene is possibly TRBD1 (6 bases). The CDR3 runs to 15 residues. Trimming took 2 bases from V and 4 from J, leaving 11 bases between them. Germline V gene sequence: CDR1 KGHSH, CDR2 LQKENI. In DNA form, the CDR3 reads TGTGCCAGCTCACCATGGGGGGCGGATAATGAAAAACTGTTTTTT. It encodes CASSPWGADNEKLFF.

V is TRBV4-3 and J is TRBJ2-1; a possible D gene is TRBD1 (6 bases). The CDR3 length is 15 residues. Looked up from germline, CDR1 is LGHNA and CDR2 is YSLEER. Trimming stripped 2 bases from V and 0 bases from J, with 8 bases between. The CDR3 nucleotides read TGCGCCAGCAGCCAATTACAGGGCTCCTACAATGAGCAGTTCTTC. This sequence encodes CASSQLQGSYNEQFF.

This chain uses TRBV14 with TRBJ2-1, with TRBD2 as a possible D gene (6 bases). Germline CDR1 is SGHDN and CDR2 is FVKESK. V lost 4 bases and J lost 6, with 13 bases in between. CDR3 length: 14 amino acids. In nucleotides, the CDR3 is TGTGCCAGCAGCCCTCGACTAGGTCCCAATGAGCAGTTCTTC. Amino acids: CASSPRLGPNEQFF.

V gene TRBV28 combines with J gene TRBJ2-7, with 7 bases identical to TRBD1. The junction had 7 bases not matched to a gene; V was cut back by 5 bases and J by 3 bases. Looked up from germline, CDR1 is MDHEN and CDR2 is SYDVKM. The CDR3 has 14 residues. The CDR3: CASSLGDSGYEQYF. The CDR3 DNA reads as TGTGCCAGCAGTCTAGGGGACAGTGGCTACGAGCAGTACTTC.

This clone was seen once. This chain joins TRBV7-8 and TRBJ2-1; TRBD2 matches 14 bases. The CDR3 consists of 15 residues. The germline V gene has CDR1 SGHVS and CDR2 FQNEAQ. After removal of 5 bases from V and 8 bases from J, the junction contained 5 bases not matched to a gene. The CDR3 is CASSPRLAGGHEQFF. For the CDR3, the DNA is TGTGCCAGCAGCCCGAGACTAGCGGGAGGGCATGAGCAGTTCTTC.

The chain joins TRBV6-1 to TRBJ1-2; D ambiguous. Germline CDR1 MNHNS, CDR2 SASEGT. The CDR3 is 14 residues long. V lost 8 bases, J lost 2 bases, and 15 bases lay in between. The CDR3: CASHRRGRNYGYTF. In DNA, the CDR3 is TGTGCCAGCCACCGACGGGGTCGCAACTATGGCTACACCTTC.

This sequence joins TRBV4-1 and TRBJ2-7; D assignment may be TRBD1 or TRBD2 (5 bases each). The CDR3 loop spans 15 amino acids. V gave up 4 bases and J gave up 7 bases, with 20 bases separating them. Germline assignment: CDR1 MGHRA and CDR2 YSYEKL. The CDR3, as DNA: TGCGCCAGCAGCCGAGACGGGGCCCTTCCGAGGGAGCAGTACTTC. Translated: CASSRDGALPREQYF.

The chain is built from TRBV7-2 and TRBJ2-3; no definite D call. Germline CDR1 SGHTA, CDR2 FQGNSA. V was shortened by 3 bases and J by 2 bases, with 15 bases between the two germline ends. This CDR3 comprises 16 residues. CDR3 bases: TGTGCCAGCAGCTTTGACCCACTTCGGATCACAGATACGCAGTATTTT. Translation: CASSFDPLRITDTQYF.

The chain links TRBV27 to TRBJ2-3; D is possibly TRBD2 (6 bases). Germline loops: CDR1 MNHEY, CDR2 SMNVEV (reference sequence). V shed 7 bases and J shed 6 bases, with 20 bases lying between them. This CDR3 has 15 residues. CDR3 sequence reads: CASTQIGRIRDTQYF. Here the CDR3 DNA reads TGTGCCAGCACCCAGATAGGGAGGATAAGGGATACGCAGTATTTT.

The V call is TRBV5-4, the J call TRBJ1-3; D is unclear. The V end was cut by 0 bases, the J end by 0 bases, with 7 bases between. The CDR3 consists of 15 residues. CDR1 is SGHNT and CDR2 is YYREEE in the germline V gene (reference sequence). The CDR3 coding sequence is TGTGCCAGCAGCTTGGACACTGACTCTGGAAACACCATATATTTT. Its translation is CASSLDTDSGNTIYF.

The CDR3 spells CASTSLYTQYF. CDR3 DNA: TGTGCCAGCACTAGCCTGTATACGCAGTATTTT. The genes are TRBV28 and TRBJ2-3; a weak D match, TRBD2 (5 bases). Per the germline V gene, CDR1 is MDHEN and CDR2 is SYDVKM. V was trimmed by 7 bases and J by 7 bases, leaving 9 bases between them. The CDR3 has 11 amino acids.

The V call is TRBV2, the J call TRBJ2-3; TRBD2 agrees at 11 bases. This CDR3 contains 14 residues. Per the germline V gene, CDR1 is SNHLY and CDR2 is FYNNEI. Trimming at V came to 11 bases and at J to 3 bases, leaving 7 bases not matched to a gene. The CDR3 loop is CAGKLAGGTDTQYF. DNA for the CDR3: TGTGCCGGAAAGCTAGCGGGAGGAACAGATACGCAGTATTTT. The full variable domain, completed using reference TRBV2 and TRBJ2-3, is EPEVTQTPSHQVTQMGQEVILRCVPISNHLYFYWYRQILGQKVEFLVSFYNNEISEKSEIFDDQFSVERPDGSNFTLKIRSTKLEDSAMYFCAGKLAGGTDTQYFGPGTRLTVL.

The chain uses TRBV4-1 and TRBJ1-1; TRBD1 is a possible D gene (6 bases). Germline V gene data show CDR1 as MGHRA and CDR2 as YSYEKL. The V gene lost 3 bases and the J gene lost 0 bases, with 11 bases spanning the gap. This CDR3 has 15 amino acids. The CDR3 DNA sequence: TGCGCCAGCAGCCAGCTTCAGGGGATGAACACTGAAGCTTTCTTT. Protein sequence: CASSQLQGMNTEAFF.

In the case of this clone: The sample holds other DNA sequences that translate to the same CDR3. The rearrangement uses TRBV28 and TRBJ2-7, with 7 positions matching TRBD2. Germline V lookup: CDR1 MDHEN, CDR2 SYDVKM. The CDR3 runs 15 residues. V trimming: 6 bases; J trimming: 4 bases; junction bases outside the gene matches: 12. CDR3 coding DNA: TGTGCCAGCAGCTCCGGGGCTAGCGGAAGATACGAGCAGTACTTC. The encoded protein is CASSSGASGRYEQYF.

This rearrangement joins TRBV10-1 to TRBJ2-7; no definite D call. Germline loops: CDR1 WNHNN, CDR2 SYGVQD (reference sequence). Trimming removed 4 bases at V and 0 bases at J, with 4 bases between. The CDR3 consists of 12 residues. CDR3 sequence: CASSGTSYEQYF. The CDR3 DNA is TGCGCCAGCAGTGGGACCTCCTACGAGCAGTACTTC.

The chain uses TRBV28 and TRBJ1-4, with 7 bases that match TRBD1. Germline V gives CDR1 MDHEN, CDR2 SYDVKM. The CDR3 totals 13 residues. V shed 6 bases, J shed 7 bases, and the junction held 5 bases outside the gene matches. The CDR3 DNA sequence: TGTGCCAGCAGGAGGGGGCGCGGTGAAAAACTGTTTTTT. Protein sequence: CASRRGRGEKLFF.

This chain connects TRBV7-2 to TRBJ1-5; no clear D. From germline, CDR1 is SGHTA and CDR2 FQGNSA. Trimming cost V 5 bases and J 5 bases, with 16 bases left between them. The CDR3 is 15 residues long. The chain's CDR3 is CASSPKAASDQPQHF. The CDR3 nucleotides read TGTGCCAGCAGCCCAAAGGCCGCTTCCGATCAGCCCCAGCATTTT.

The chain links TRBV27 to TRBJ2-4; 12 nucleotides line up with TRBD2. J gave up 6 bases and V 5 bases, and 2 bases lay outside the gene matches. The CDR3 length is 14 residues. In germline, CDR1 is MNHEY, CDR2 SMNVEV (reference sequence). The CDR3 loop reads CASSLLAGGNIQYF. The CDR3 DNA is TGTGCCAGCAGTCTACTAGCGGGGGGAAACATTCAGTACTTC.

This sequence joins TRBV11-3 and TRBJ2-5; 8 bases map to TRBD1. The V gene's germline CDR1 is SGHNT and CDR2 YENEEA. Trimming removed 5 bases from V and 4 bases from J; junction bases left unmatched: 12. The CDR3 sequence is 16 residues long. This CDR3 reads CASSPRAQGAGETQYF. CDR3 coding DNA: TGTGCCAGCAGCCCCCGGGCCCAGGGGGCGGGAGAGACCCAGTACTTC.

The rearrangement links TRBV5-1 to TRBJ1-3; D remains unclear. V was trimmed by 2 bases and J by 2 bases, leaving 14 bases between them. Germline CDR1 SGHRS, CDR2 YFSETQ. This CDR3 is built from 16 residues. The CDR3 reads CASSFDAFRPGNTIYF. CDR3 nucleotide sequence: TGCGCCAGCAGCTTTGACGCCTTCAGGCCTGGAAACACCATATATTTT.

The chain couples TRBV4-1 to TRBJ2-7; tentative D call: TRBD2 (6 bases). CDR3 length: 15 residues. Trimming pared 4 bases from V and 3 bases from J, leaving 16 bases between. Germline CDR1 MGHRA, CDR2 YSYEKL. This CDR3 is CASSPRDFSNYEQYF. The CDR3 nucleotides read TGCGCCAGCAGCCCCCGGGACTTTTCAAACTACGAGCAGTACTTC.